This paragraph reports one TCR beta chain. The antigen remains undetermined. Germline V lookup: CDR1 SQVTM, CDR2 ANQGSEA. This CDR3 is built from 14 residues. The germline V and J ends were trimmed by 4 bases and 4 bases, with 14 bases remaining between them. This record comes from a study of cytomegalovirus exposure and HLA in healthy donors. Study-wide results and limits: Reportedly, diagnosis of cytomegalovirus status by the classifier showed high specificity and sensitivity. Some V segments, including TRBV6-2 and TRBV6-3, were excluded as indistinguishable. The productive fraction for most TCR beta V segments was about 87% or about 30% in an earlier analysis. Several of the most significant clusters appeared linked to common viral pathogens, based on a later analysis.

In the PCR, 60 Vbeta and 13 Jbeta primers were used. Clones were read by immunoSEQ multiplex PCR, and TCRdb kept only the in-frame ones, dropping some. The sample records about 130,000 clones, around three quarters being singletons. Sample: PBMCs. J is TRBJ2-1 and V is TRBV29-1, with D perhaps matching TRBD1 (6 bases). This clonotype was obtained from a woman aged 45-65 years in good health and CMV-seronegative. In DNA form, the CDR3 reads TGCAGCGTTGCCCACGGTGGACAGTACAATGAGCAGTTCTTC. Encoded protein: CSVAHGGQYNEQFF.